This T cell receptor beta chain was profiled in a study of cytomegalovirus exposure and HLA in healthy donors. On this clone itself: Its antigen is unidentified.

Both 60 Vbeta primers and 13 Jbeta primers went into the PCR. Sequencing was performed with immunoSEQ multiplex PCR; in TCRdb, only in-frame clones are kept and a portion is missing. Its table records tens of thousands of clones. From germline, CDR1 is SGHTA and CDR2 FQGNSA. CDR3 length equals 15 residues. Trimming took 8 bases from V and 0 from J, leaving 16 bases between them. Points from the study as a whole: In vitro experiments confirmed that three CMV-associated chains were specific for CMV antigens. A prior analysis recorded that most TCR beta V segments were productive about 90% or about 30% of the time.

The gene calls are TRBV7-2 and TRBJ1-1; D is perhaps TRBD1 (6 bases). The source is a woman younger than 45 in good health and CMV-seronegative. Sequenced: PBMCs. The CDR3 sequence: CASRKDRALNTEAFF. The CDR3 DNA reads TGTGCCAGCCGGAAGGACAGAGCCTTGAACACTGAAGCTTTCTTT.